This T cell receptor beta chain was sequenced in a study of cytomegalovirus exposure and HLA in healthy donors. Overall study results and limits: Reports indicated that the classifier achieved high specificity and sensitivity in diagnosing cytomegalovirus status.

Germline CDR1 KGHSH, CDR2 LQKENI. V shed 4 bases, J shed 5 bases, and the junction held 5 bases outside the gene matches. The CDR3 is 15 residues long. As to this clone: Its antigen is undetermined.

Primers included in the PCR were 60 Vbeta and 13 Jbeta primers. The assay was immunoSEQ multiplex PCR, and TCRdb's table has in-frame clones only and misses some. This repertoire shows about 80,000 clones, around 82% found once; its top ten account for approximately 3.2%. The sequence derives from a man in his fifties or sixties in good health and CMV-seronegative. The V and J genes are TRBV18 and TRBJ2-1; 10 nucleotides match TRBD1. Sequencing was performed on PBMCs. As DNA, the CDR3 is TGTGCCAGCTCACGAGGGACAGGGGCGAACAATGAGCAGTTCTTC. Translation: CASSRGTGANNEQFF. Full variable domain (missing parts from reference TRBV18 and TRBJ2-1): NAGVMQNPRHLVRRRGQEARLRCSPMKGHSHVYWYRQLPEEGLKFMVYLQKENIIDESGMPKERFSAEFPKEGPSILRIQQVVRGDSAAYFCASSRGTGANNEQFFGPGTRLTVL.